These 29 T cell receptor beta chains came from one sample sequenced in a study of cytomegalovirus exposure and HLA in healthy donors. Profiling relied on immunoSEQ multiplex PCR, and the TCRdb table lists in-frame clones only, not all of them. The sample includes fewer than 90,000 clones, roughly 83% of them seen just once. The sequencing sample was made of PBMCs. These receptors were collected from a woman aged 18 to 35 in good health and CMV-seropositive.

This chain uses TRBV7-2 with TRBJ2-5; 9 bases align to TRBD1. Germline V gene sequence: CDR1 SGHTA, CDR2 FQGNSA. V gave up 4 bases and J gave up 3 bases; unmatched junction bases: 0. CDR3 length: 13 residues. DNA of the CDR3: TGTGCCAGCAGCTGGGACAGGGAAGAGACCCAGTACTTC. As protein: CASSWDREETQYF.

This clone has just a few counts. CDR3 DNA sequence: TGTGCCAGCAGCTTTGGGAGGGACCTAGGGTATGGCTACACCTTC. Protein sequence: CASSFGRDLGYGYTF. The chain carries TRBV11-2 and TRBJ1-2; possible D gene TRBD1, 5 bases. The CDR3 loop spans 15 amino acids. CDR1 and CDR2 from the germline V gene are SGHAT and FQNNGV. V was trimmed by 3 bases and J by 5 bases, leaving 16 bases between them.

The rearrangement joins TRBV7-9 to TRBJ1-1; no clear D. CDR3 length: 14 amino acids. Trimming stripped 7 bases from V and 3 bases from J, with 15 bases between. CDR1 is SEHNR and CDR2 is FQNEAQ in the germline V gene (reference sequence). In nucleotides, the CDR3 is TGTGCCAGCAACCCCTTGGCACCAGACACTGAAGCTTTCTTT. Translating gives CASNPLAPDTEAFF.

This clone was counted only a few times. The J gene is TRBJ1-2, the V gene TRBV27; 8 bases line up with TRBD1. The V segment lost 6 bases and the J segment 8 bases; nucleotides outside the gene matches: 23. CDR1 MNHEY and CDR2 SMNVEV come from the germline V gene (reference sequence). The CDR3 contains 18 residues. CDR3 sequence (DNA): TGTGCCAGCAGCCAGTCATTGGGACAGGCCACCCTAACCGGCGGCTACACCTTC. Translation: CASSQSLGQATLTGGYTF.

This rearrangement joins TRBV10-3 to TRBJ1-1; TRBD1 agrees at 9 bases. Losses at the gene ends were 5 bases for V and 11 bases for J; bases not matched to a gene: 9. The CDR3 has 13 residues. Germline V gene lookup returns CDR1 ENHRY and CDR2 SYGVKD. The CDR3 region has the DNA TGTGCCATCAGTACCCGGGACAGGGTGGTTGCTTTCTTT. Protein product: CAISTRDRVVAFF.

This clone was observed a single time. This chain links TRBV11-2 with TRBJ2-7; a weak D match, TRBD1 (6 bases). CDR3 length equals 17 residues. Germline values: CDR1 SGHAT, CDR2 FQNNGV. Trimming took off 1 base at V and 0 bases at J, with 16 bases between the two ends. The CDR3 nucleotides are TGTGCCAGCAGCTTAGGGCCGGGACAACTCAGCTCCTACGAGCAGTACTTC. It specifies CASSLGPGQLSSYEQYF.

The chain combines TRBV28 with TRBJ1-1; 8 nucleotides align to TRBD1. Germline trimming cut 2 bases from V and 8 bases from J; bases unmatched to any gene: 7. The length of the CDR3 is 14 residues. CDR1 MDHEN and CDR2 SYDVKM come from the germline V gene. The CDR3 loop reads CASSLGTGGLEAFF. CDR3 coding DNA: TGTGCCAGCAGTTTAGGGACAGGCGGCTTGGAAGCTTTCTTT. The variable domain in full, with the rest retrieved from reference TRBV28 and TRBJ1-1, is DVKVTQSSRYLVKRTGEKVFLECVQDMDHENMFWYRQDPGLGLRLIYFSYDVKMKEKGDIPEGYSVSREKKERFSLILESASTNQTSMYLCASSLGTGGLEAFFGQGTRLTVV.

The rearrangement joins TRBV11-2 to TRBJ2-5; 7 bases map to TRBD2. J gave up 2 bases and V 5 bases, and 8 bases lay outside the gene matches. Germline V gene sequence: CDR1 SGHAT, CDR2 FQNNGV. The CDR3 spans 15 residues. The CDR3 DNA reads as TGTGCCAGCAGCCGCTCTGGGACTACGCAAGAGACCCAGTACTTC. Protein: CASSRSGTTQETQYF.

The CDR3 DNA sequence: TGCAGCGTCAAGGACAGGGGGAATTCACCCCTCCACTTT. Translated, it gives CSVKDRGNSPLHF. This chain uses TRBV29-1 with TRBJ1-6; TRBD1 matches at 10 bases. J was trimmed by 7 bases and V by 6 bases; bases with no gene match: 3. The germline V gene encodes CDR1 SQVTM and CDR2 ANQGSEA. This CDR3 spans 13 amino acids.

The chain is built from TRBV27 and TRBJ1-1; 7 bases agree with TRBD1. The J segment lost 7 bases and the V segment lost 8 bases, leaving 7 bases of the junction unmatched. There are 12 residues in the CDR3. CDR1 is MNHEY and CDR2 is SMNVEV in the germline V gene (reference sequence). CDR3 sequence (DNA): TGTGCCAGCCCGGGACAGAAACTTGAAGCTTTCTTT. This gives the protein CASPGQKLEAFF.

In DNA, the CDR3 is TGCGCCAGCAGTGAGGCGGCCATTACAGAGGGAAACACCGGGGAGCTGTTTTTT. It codes for CASSEAAITEGNTGELFF. This chain connects TRBV10-1 to TRBJ2-2; D might be TRBD2 (5 bases). The CDR3 extends over 18 amino acids. The germline V gene encodes CDR1 WNHNN and CDR2 SYGVQD (reference sequence). V dropped 2 bases and J dropped 2 bases, with 18 bases sitting between them.

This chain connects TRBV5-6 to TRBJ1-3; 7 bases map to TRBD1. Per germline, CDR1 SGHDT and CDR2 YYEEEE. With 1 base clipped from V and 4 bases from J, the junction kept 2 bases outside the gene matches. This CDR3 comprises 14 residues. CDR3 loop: CASSLRGRGNTIYF. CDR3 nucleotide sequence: TGTGCCAGCAGCTTGAGGGGGCGGGGAAACACCATATATTTT.

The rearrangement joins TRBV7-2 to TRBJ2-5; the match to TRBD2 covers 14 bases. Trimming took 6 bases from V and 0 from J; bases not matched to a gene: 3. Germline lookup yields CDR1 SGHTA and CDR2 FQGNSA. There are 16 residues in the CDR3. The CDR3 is CASSRLAGGYQETQYF. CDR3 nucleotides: TGTGCCAGCAGTCGACTAGCGGGGGGGTACCAAGAGACCCAGTACTTC.

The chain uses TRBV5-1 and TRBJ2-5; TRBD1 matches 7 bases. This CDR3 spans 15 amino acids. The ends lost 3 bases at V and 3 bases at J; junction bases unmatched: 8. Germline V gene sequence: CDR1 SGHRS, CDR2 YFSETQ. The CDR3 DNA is TGCGCCAGCAGCTATGGGACAGCTCTAGAAGAGACCCAGTACTTC. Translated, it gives CASSYGTALEETQYF. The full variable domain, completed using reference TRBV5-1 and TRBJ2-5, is KAGVTQTPRYLIKTRGQQVTLSCSPISGHRSVSWYQQTPGQGLQFLFEYFSETQRNKGNFPGRFSGRQFSNSRSEMNVSTLELGDSALYLCASSYGTALEETQYFGPGTRLLVL.

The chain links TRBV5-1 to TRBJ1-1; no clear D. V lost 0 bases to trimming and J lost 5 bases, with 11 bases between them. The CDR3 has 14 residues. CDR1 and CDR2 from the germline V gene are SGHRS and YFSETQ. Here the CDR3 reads CASSLDLDRTEAFF. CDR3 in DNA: TGCGCCAGCAGCTTGGATCTTGATCGGACTGAAGCTTTCTTT.

The CDR3 nucleotides read TGTGCCAGCAGCTTACGGTCCGGAGGGTACAATGAGCAGTTCTTC. It specifies CASSLRSGGYNEQFF. The J gene is TRBJ2-1, the V gene TRBV7-3, with D possibly being TRBD2 (6 bases). V was clipped by 2 bases and J by 4 bases, with 12 bases between them. Germline loops: CDR1 SGHTA, CDR2 FQGTGA. This CDR3 is 15 amino acids long.

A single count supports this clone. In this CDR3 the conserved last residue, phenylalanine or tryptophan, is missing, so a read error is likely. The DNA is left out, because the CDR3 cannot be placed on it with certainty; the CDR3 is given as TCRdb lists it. The chain's CDR3 is CASSLVSGYP. This chain uses TRBV5-1 with TRBJ1-5; the tabulated D call, TRBD1, remains unverified against the DNA. In germline, CDR1 is SGHRS, CDR2 YFSETQ. The CDR3 extends over 10 residues, inclusive of both ends.

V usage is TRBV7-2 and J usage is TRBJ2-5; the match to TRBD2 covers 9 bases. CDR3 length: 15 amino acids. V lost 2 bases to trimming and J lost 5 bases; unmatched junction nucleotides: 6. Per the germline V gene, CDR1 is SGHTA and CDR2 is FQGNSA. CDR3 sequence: CASSLSGLAGETQYF. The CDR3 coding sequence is TGTGCCAGCAGCTTAAGCGGTCTAGCGGGGGAGACCCAGTACTTC.

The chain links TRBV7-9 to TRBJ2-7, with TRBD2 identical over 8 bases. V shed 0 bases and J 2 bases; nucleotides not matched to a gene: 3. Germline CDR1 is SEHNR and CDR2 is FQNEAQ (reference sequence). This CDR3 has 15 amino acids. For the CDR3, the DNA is TGTGCCAGCAGCTTAGCTCGGGGGGGGGCCTACGAGCAGTACTTC. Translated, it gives CASSLARGGAYEQYF.

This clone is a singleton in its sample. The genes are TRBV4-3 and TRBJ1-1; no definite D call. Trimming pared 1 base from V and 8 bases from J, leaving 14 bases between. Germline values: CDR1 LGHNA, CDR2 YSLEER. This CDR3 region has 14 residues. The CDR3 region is CASSQGLAVGEAFF. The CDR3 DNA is TGCGCCAGCAGCCAAGGCCTAGCCGTAGGAGAAGCTTTCTTT.

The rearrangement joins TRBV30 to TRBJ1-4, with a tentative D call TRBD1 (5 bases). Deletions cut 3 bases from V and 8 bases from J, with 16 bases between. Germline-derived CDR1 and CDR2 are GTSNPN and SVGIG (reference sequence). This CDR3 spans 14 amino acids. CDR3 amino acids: CAWRTGQGGEKLFF. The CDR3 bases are TGTGCCTGGAGGACGGGGCAGGGAGGCGAAAAACTGTTTTTT.

CDR3: CAWSFEGGQPQHF. Written as DNA, the CDR3 is TGTGCCTGGAGTTTTGAGGGTGGGCAGCCCCAGCATTTT. V usage is TRBV30 and J usage is TRBJ1-5, with D uncertain. The CDR3 length is 13 residues. V lost 2 bases and J lost 7, with 12 bases in between. Germline V gene sequence: CDR1 GTSNPN, CDR2 SVGIG (reference sequence).

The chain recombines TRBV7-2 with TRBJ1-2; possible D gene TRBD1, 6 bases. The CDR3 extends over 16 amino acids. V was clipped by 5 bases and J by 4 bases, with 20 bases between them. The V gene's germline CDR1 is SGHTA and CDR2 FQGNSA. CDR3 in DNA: TGTGCCAGCAGCAGAGAAGGGGGGGCTAACGGCTATGGCTACACCTTC. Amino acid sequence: CASSREGGANGYGYTF.

CDR3 residues: CASSLQGAGTEAFF. CDR3 nucleotide sequence: TGTGCCAGCAGCCTTCAGGGGGCCGGCACTGAAGCTTTCTTT. The rearrangement uses TRBV5-4 and TRBJ1-1; 8 bases agree with TRBD1. Germline values: CDR1 SGHNT, CDR2 YYREEE (reference sequence). This CDR3 has 14 residues. With V trimmed by 4 bases and J by 4 bases, 6 bases remained unmatched.

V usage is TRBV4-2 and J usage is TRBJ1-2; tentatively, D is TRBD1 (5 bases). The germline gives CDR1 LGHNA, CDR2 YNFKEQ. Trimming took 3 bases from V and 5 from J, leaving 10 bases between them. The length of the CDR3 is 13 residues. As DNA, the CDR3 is TGTGCCAGCAGCCAGGGGGGGAGTTATGGCTACACCTTC. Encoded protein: CASSQGGSYGYTF.

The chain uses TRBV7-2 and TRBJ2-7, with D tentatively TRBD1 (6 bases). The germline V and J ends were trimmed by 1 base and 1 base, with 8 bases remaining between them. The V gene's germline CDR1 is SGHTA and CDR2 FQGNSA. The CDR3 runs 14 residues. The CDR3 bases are TGTGCCAGCAGCTTAGGGGACATATCCTACGAGCAGTACTTC. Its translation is CASSLGDISYEQYF. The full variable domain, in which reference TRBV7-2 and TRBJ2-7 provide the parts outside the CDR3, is GAGVSQSPSNKVTEKGKDVELRCDPISGHTALYWYRQSLGQGLEFLIYFQGNSAPDKSGLPSDRFSAERTGGSVSTLTIQRTQQEDSAVYLCASSLGDISYEQYFGPGTRLTVT.

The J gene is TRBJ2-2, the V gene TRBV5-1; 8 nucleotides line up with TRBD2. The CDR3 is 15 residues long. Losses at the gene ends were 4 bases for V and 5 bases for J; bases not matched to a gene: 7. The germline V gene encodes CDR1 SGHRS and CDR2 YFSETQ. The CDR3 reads CASSPSGGATGELFF. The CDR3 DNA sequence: TGCGCCAGCAGCCCATCGGGGGGGGCGACCGGGGAGCTGTTTTTT.

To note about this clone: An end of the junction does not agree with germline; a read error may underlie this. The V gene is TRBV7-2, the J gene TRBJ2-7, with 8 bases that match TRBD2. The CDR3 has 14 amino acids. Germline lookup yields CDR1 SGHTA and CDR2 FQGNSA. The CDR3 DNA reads TGTGCCAGCAGGTTAGCCGCGGGGGGCGACGAGCAGTACTTC. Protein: CASRLAAGGDEQYF.

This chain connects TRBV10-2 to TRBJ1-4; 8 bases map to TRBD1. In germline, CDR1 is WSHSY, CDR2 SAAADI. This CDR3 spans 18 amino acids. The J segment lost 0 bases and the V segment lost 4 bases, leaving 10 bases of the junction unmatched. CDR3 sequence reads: CASSVGQAIPATNEKLFF. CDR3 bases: TGCGCCAGCAGTGTGGGACAGGCCATACCCGCAACTAATGAAAAACTGTTTTTT.